This T cell receptor beta chain was recorded in a study of cytomegalovirus exposure and HLA in healthy donors. Study details: Genotyping showed roughly 81% of over 350 donors falling in the Caucasian-associated ancestry cluster.

In the PCR, 60 Vbeta and 13 Jbeta primers were used. The assay was immunoSEQ multiplex PCR, and TCRdb's table has in-frame clones only and misses some. The sample includes 120,000 or so clones, 70% to 80% of them seen just once. Study-level points and caveats: Later work found that TCR association rates differed between HLA loci; DRB1 had the most and HLA-C the fewest. A later analysis reportedly found that, within productive TCRs, an Asian-associated ancestry cluster had fewer N-insertions than the mean observed across the roughly 700 donors. Relative to equally common others, HLA-associated TCR beta chains showed greater clonal expansion in a later analysis.

Trimming at V came to 8 bases and at J to 13 bases, leaving 9 bases not matched to a gene. This CDR3 has 13 amino acids. Germline lookup yields CDR1 SGHAT and CDR2 FQNNGV. This clone was seen a single time. Its antigen is still unknown. The sequence was obtained from a man aged 18 to 30 in good health and CMV-seronegative. The chain has TRBV11-2 and TRBJ2-4; 12 nucleotides align to TRBD2. The sequencing input was PBMCs. The CDR3 DNA sequence: TGTGCCAGCGAACTAGCGGGAGGAAATCTGCAGTACTTC. Its translation: CASELAGGNLQYF.